Each of the 13 T cell receptor beta chains below was sequenced from the same sample in a study of cytotoxic CD8 clonotypes in ibrutinib-treated CLL. Method: immunoSEQ multiplex PCR; TCRdb's copy keeps in-frame clones and lacks some. The sample comprises hundreds of thousands of clones, around three quarters of which are singletons, and 15% rests with the top ten. Sequencing used PBMCs, obtained after 24 months of ibrutinib treatment. These receptors were taken from a human donor with chronic lymphocytic leukemia.

V gene TRBV4-2 combines with J gene TRBJ2-7, with unresolved D. The length of the CDR3 is 16 residues. Germline assignment: CDR1 LGHNA and CDR2 YNFKEQ. The V end was cut by 4 bases, the J end by 6 bases, with 22 bases between. The chain's CDR3 is CASSRSRLDQVAEQYF. DNA of the CDR3: TGTGCCAGCAGCCGAAGCAGATTGGACCAGGTAGCCGAGCAGTACTTC.

The genes are TRBV5-1 and TRBJ2-1; D perhaps matches TRBD1 (5 bases). V lost 2 bases to trimming and J lost 0 bases, with 18 bases between them. CDR1 is SGHRS, CDR2 YFSETQ, per germline. The CDR3 runs to 18 residues. The CDR3 region is CASSFPVTTEPSYNEQFF. In DNA form, the CDR3 reads TGCGCCAGCAGCTTTCCTGTCACGACAGAGCCCTCCTACAATGAGCAGTTCTTC.

The J gene is TRBJ2-1, the V gene TRBV27; D may match TRBD1 or TRBD2 (5 bases each). Between the trimmed V and J ends, which lost 0 bases and 2 bases, there was a span of 11 bases. CDR1 MNHEY and CDR2 SMNVEV come from the germline V gene (reference sequence). CDR3 length: 16 amino acids. CDR3 DNA sequence: TGTGCCAGCAGTTTATCCTCAACGGGACCCTACAATGAGCAGTTCTTC. Its translation: CASSLSSTGPYNEQFF.

This clone has just a few counts. This chain links TRBV28 with TRBJ2-7, with D maybe TRBD1 (5 bases). Germline V gene data show CDR1 as MDHEN and CDR2 as SYDVKM. Trimming removed 1 base from V and 3 bases from J, with 10 bases in between. The CDR3 runs 14 residues. The CDR3 nucleotides read TGTGCCAGCAGTTTATTTCAGGGTTTCTACGAGCAGTACTTC. Protein sequence: CASSLFQGFYEQYF.

The rearrangement joins TRBV7-8 to TRBJ2-3, with no clear D. Germline CDR1 and CDR2: SGHVS and FQNEAQ. V was pared by 1 base and J by 4 bases, with 9 bases between. This CDR3 has 14 amino acids. The CDR3 is CASSLVARADTQYF. The CDR3 DNA sequence: TGTGCCAGCAGCTTAGTAGCCCGAGCAGATACGCAGTATTTT.

The chain links TRBV29-1 to TRBJ1-1; 7 bases are shared with TRBD1. With V trimmed by 3 bases and J by 9 bases, 7 bases remained unmatched. This CDR3 is 12 amino acids long. Germline V lookup: CDR1 SQVTM, CDR2 ANQGSEA. In nucleotides, the CDR3 is TGCAGCGTTGACGTCGGACAGGCCAAAGCTTTCTTT. Translating it yields CSVDVGQAKAFF.

This clone has only one observation. This chain uses TRBV29-1 with TRBJ2-7; possibly TRBD1 for D (5 bases). Between the trimmed V and J ends, which lost 1 base and 6 bases, there was a span of 13 bases. CDR3 length: 13 amino acids. Per the germline V gene, CDR1 is SQVTM and CDR2 is ANQGSEA. CDR3 region: CSVEAGQGFEQYF. DNA of the CDR3: TGCAGCGTTGAAGCTGGGCAGGGTTTCGAGCAGTACTTC.

The chain joins TRBV6-5 to TRBJ1-5; TRBD1 is a possible D gene (5 bases). The V gene lost 6 bases and the J gene lost 3 bases, with 9 bases spanning the gap. Looked up from germline, CDR1 is MNHEY and CDR2 is SVGAGI. The CDR3 is 13 amino acids. The CDR3 DNA is TGTGCCAGCAGGGGACTATACAATCAGCCCCAGCATTTT. It codes for CASRGLYNQPQHF.

In its sample, this clone was seen a few times. V gene TRBV5-1 combines with J gene TRBJ2-1, with 7 bases aligning to TRBD2. V shed 4 bases, J shed 7 bases, and the junction held 5 bases outside the gene matches. The germline V gene has CDR1 SGHRS and CDR2 YFSETQ. The CDR3 is 13 amino acids. The CDR3 spells CASSQTSLNEQFF. The CDR3 region has the DNA TGCGCCAGCAGCCAGACTAGCCTGAATGAGCAGTTCTTC.

The V call is TRBV9, the J call TRBJ2-6, with D possibly matching TRBD2 (6 bases). V was trimmed by 9 bases and J by 0 bases, leaving 10 bases between them. CDR1 SGDLS and CDR2 YYNGEE come from the germline V gene. This CDR3 comprises 14 residues. In DNA, the CDR3 is TGTGCCACCCACGGGAGCTCTGGGGCCAACGTCCTGACTTTC. This gives the protein CATHGSSGANVLTF.

V and J are TRBV7-2 and TRBJ2-1; 8 positions match TRBD1. V was clipped by 5 bases and J by 2 bases; unmatched bases: 5. Germline V gives CDR1 SGHTA, CDR2 FQGNSA. The length of the CDR3 is 15 residues. As DNA, the CDR3 is TGTGCCAGCAGCCGAGACAGGGGTCCCTACAATGAGCAGTTCTTC. This gives the protein CASSRDRGPYNEQFF.

J is TRBJ1-2 and V is TRBV9; perhaps TRBD1 as D (5 bases). The V and J ends lost 3 bases and 4 bases respectively, with 7 bases between them. Germline V gene lookup returns CDR1 SGDLS and CDR2 YYNGEE. This CDR3 region has 12 residues. The CDR3 DNA reads as TGTGCCAGCAGCGCCGGGGCCTATGGCTACACCTTC. Translating it yields CASSAGAYGYTF.

This clone has a single count. CDR3 in amino acids: CASSYGTSVSYEQYF. The CDR3 region has the DNA TGTGCCAGCAGTTACGGGACTAGCGTAAGTTACGAGCAGTACTTC. The chain uses TRBV6-5 and TRBJ2-7; 10 positions match TRBD2. The J segment lost 4 bases and the V segment lost 2 bases, leaving 5 bases of the junction unmatched. The germline CDR1 and CDR2 sequences are MNHEY and SVGAGI. This CDR3 comprises 15 residues.